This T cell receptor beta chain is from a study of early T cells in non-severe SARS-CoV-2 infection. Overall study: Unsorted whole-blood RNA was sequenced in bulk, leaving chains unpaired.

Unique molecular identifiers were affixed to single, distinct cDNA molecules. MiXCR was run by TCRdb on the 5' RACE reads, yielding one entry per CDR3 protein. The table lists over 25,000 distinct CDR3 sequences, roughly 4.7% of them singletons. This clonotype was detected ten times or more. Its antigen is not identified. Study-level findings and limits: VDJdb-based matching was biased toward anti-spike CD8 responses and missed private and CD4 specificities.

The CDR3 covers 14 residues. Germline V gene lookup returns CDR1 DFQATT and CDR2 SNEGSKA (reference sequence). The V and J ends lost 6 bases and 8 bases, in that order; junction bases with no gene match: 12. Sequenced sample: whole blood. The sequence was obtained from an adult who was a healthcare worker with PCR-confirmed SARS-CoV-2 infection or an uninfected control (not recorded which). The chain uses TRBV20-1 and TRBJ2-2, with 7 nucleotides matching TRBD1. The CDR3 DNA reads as TGCAGTGCAGCCCATGGGACAGACTTGGGGGAGCTGTTTTTT. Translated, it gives CSAAHGTDLGELFF.